These 32 T cell receptor beta chains came from one sample sequenced in a study of T cell responses to AZD1222 COVID-19 vaccine. Clones were sequenced by immunoSEQ multiplex PCR, and TCRdb holds only the in-frame ones, with some missing. The sample consists of 130,000 or so clones, 89% of them appearing once. Sample: peripheral blood, taken 28 days after the second AZD1222 dose. Source of these receptors: an adult who received the AZD1222 COVID-19 vaccine.

The chain recombines TRBV2 with TRBJ1-5, with D uncertain. The CDR3 is made up of 13 amino acids. Germline values: CDR1 SNHLY, CDR2 FYNNEI. V was trimmed by 5 bases and J by 7 bases, leaving 12 bases between them. CDR3 DNA sequence: TGTGCCAGCAGTATGGGGTCGAGGCAGCCCCAGCATTTT. Amino acid sequence: CASSMGSRQPQHF.

The V and J genes are TRBV19 and TRBJ2-5; D is tentatively TRBD1 or TRBD2 (5 bases each). Deletions cut 9 bases from V and 5 bases from J, with 16 bases between. The CDR3 length is 13 residues. In germline, CDR1 is LNHDA, CDR2 SQIVND (reference sequence). CDR3 amino acids: CASERGPGETQYF. CDR3 nucleotides: TGTGCCAGCGAGAGGGGCCCTGGTGAGACCCAGTACTTC.

The chain links TRBV4-3 to TRBJ1-6; D may be TRBD1 (5 bases). The germline gives CDR1 LGHNA, CDR2 YSLEER. The length of the CDR3 is 15 residues. Trimming shortened V by 1 base and J by 10 bases, and 14 bases separated the two germline ends. CDR3 coding DNA: TGCGCCAGCAGCCAAGTAAGGGGAATCAACTCACCCCTCCACTTT. Translation: CASSQVRGINSPLHF.

The chain uses TRBV7-2 and TRBJ1-3; D remains unclear. This CDR3 has 14 residues. V dropped 1 base and J dropped 4 bases, with 8 bases sitting between them. The V gene's germline CDR1 is SGHTA and CDR2 FQGNSA. The CDR3 spells CASSLVDGGNTIYF. The CDR3 DNA is TGTGCCAGCAGCTTAGTGGACGGGGGAAACACCATATATTTT.

This clone was seen a single time. The rearrangement joins TRBV18 to TRBJ1-5; a possible D gene is TRBD1 (5 bases). Per germline, CDR1 KGHSH and CDR2 LQKENI. This CDR3 is 17 amino acids long. Trimming took 4 bases from V and 3 from J, leaving 19 bases between them. CDR3 nucleotide sequence: TGTGCCAGCTCACTCCTCTACCCCGGGACGGCCAATCAGCCCCAGCATTTT. This sequence encodes CASSLLYPGTANQPQHF.

V and J are TRBV18 and TRBJ1-5; D gene ambiguous. The V end was cut by 2 bases, the J end by 9 bases, with 11 bases between. The length of the CDR3 is 13 residues. Germline CDR1 KGHSH, CDR2 LQKENI. As DNA, the CDR3 is TGTGCCAGCTCACCAGATCTTGTCGGGCCCCAGCATTTT. Protein: CASSPDLVGPQHF.

The chain uses TRBV30 and TRBJ2-7, with D unresolved. The CDR3 has 13 amino acids. Germline-derived CDR1 and CDR2 are GTSNPN and SVGIG (reference sequence). The V gene lost 2 bases and the J gene lost 0 bases, with 8 bases spanning the gap. CDR3 nucleotide sequence: TGTGCCTGGAGTCGCAGTCGCTCCTACGAGCAGTACTTC. It codes for CAWSRSRSYEQYF.

The CDR3 sequence: CASSFHNLAGVTNEQFF. In DNA, the CDR3 is TGTGCCAGCAGCTTCCACAACCTAGCGGGAGTAACTAATGAGCAGTTCTTC. The rearrangement joins TRBV11-2 to TRBJ2-1, with 10 positions matching TRBD2. V lost 3 bases, J lost 7 bases, and 12 bases stayed unmatched. The CDR3 runs to 17 residues. Germline-derived CDR1 and CDR2 are SGHAT and FQNNGV.

The V call is TRBV3-1 (or the pseudogene TRBV3-2), the J call TRBJ2-3, with TRBD2 as a possible D gene (7 bases). V lost 1 base and J 6 bases, leaving 14 bases between the germline ends. The CDR3 runs to 15 residues. The germline V gene encodes CDR1 LGHDT and CDR2 YNNKEL (reference sequence). DNA for the CDR3: TGTGCCAGCAGCCAAGGCGGGGGCAGTCTGGATACGCAGTATTTT. Amino acids: CASSQGGGSLDTQYF.

The chain employs TRBV4-1 and TRBJ1-3; a weak D match, TRBD1 (6 bases). Trimming took off 3 bases at V and 4 bases at J, with 13 bases between the two ends. The CDR3 consists of 15 residues. Germline CDR1 reads MGHRA; CDR2 reads YSYEKL. CDR3 protein: CASSHPQGIGNTIYF. The CDR3 coding sequence is TGCGCCAGCAGCCACCCGCAGGGGATCGGAAACACCATATATTTT.

This chain connects TRBV7-2 to TRBJ2-3; D is possibly TRBD2 (6 bases). Trimming stripped 8 bases from V and 0 bases from J, with 18 bases between. Germline assignment: CDR1 SGHTA and CDR2 FQGNSA. The CDR3 is 16 amino acids. This chain's CDR3 is CASGELAFISTDTQYF. CDR3 sequence (DNA): TGTGCCAGCGGTGAACTAGCTTTCATCAGCACAGATACGCAGTATTTT.

This rearrangement joins TRBV3-1 (or the pseudogene TRBV3-2) to TRBJ2-3, with D perhaps TRBD1 (6 bases). CDR1 is LGHDT and CDR2 is YNNKEL in the germline V gene (reference sequence). The ends were cut back, 0 bases at V and 5 bases at J, with 9 bases in the middle. The CDR3 contains 14 residues. As DNA, the CDR3 is TGTGCCAGCAGCCAAGACAGGGGTGGAGATACGCAGTATTTT. This sequence encodes CASSQDRGGDTQYF.

The gene calls are TRBV3-1 (or the pseudogene TRBV3-2) and TRBJ2-5, with TRBD1 identical over 11 bases. The CDR3 length is 15 residues. CDR1 LGHDT and CDR2 YNNKEL come from the germline V gene (reference sequence). Trimming took 4 bases from V and 4 from J; bases not matched to a gene: 5. The CDR3 loop reads CASSPMGQGGETQYF. The CDR3 nucleotides are TGTGCCAGCAGCCCCATGGGACAGGGGGGAGAGACCCAGTACTTC.

The chain joins TRBV3-1 (or the pseudogene TRBV3-2) to TRBJ1-6, with D perhaps TRBD1 (5 bases). Trimming pared 1 base from V and 8 bases from J, leaving 27 bases between. Looked up from germline, CDR1 is LGHDT and CDR2 is YNNKEL (reference sequence). The CDR3 spans 20 residues. CDR3 in amino acids: CASSQGGGGVGSAVYSPLHF. In DNA, the CDR3 is TGTGCCAGCAGCCAAGGTGGCGGGGGGGTTGGGTCCGCGGTTTATTCACCCCTCCACTTT.

This chain connects TRBV4-1 to TRBJ2-5; the D is unclear. The germline CDR1 and CDR2 sequences are MGHRA and YSYEKL. CDR3 length: 12 amino acids. With 3 bases removed from V and 1 base from J, the gap between germline ends came to 3 bases. CDR3 amino acids: CASSQTQETQYF. The DNA for the CDR3 is TGCGCCAGCAGCCAGACCCAAGAGACCCAGTACTTC.

This chain connects TRBV10-3 to TRBJ1-1; possible D gene TRBD1, 6 bases. The germline CDR1 and CDR2 sequences are ENHRY and SYGVKD. CDR3 length: 15 residues. Trimming stripped 0 bases from V and 4 bases from J, with 12 bases between. CDR3 protein: CAISESTGGGTEAFF. As DNA, the CDR3 is TGTGCCATCAGTGAGTCGACCGGGGGCGGCACTGAAGCTTTCTTT.

This chain joins TRBV5-6 and TRBJ1-5; D may be TRBD1 (5 bases). CDR3 length: 16 amino acids. The germline V and J ends were trimmed by 4 bases and 1 base, with 15 bases remaining between them. The germline CDR1 and CDR2 sequences are SGHDT and YYEEEE. The CDR3 loop is CASSIGGVFSNQPQHF. As DNA, the CDR3 is TGTGCCAGCAGCATCGGAGGGGTTTTCAGCAATCAGCCCCAGCATTTT. The full variable domain, its missing parts supplied by reference TRBV5-6 and TRBJ1-5, is DAGVTQSPTHLIKTRGQQVTLRCSPKSGHDTVSWYQQALGQGPQFIFQYYEEEERQRGNFPDRFSGHQFPNYSSELNVNALLLGDSALYLCASSIGGVFSNQPQHFGDGTRLSIL.

This clone showed up just once. The CDR3 region is CASSLYSIRAGSYNEQFF. DNA of the CDR3: TGTGCCAGCAGCTTATATAGTATTAGGGCTGGTTCCTACAATGAGCAGTTCTTC. The chain recombines TRBV7-9 with TRBJ2-1; no definite D call. V lost 2 bases, J lost 1 base, and 18 bases lay in between. Per the germline V gene, CDR1 is SEHNR and CDR2 is FQNEAQ (reference sequence). This CDR3 is 18 amino acids long.

J is TRBJ1-2 and V is TRBV9; D is unclear. Per the germline V gene, CDR1 is SGDLS and CDR2 is YYNGEE. V shed 4 bases and J shed 7 bases, with 8 bases lying between them. The CDR3 runs 11 residues. The CDR3 loop reads CASSPQSGYTF. The CDR3, as DNA: TGTGCCAGCAGCCCCCAGAGTGGCTACACCTTC.

This sequence joins TRBV6-5 and TRBJ1-2; a weak D match, TRBD1 (5 bases). Germline V gives CDR1 MNHEY, CDR2 SVGAGI. V was clipped by 7 bases and J by 4 bases, with 16 bases between them. The CDR3 is 14 residues long. CDR3 sequence reads: CASNPRGRSYGYTF. The CDR3 nucleotides are TGTGCCAGCAACCCCCGGGGCCGAAGCTATGGCTACACCTTC.

The chain carries TRBV19 and TRBJ1-2, with 8 bases identical to TRBD1. The CDR3 length is 14 residues. Germline values: CDR1 LNHDA, CDR2 SQIVND (reference sequence). J was trimmed by 8 bases and V by 4 bases; bases with no gene match: 9. CDR3 in DNA: TGTGCCAGTAGTACCCAGGACAGGGTGTCCGGCTACACCTTC. Protein sequence: CASSTQDRVSGYTF.

In DNA, the CDR3 is TGTGCCGGGGACAGGGGCTTCGTCACTGAAGCTTTCTTT. As protein: CAGDRGFVTEAFF. The gene calls are TRBV30 and TRBJ1-1; 10 bases are shared with TRBD1. This CDR3 contains 13 residues. CDR1 and CDR2 (germline): GTSNPN, SVGIG (reference sequence). The junction had 7 bases not matched to a gene; V was cut back by 8 bases and J by 4 bases.

The chain couples TRBV3-1 (or the pseudogene TRBV3-2) to TRBJ2-7, with unresolved D. The ends were cut back, 1 base at V and 6 bases at J, with 7 bases in the middle. The CDR3 is 12 amino acids. CDR1 and CDR2 from the germline V gene are LGHDT and YNNKEL (reference sequence). CDR3 nucleotides: TGTGCCAGCAGCCAAGGGACGGGCGAGCAGTACTTC. Translation: CASSQGTGEQYF.

The chain is built from TRBV4-3 and TRBJ1-5; tentative D call: TRBD1 (5 bases). Trimming shortened V by 0 bases and J by 7 bases, and 19 bases separated the two germline ends. Germline CDR1 LGHNA, CDR2 YSLEER. The CDR3 length is 17 residues. CDR3 region: CASSQDNGMAGKQPQHF. The CDR3 DNA reads as TGCGCCAGCAGCCAAGATAATGGGATGGCAGGGAAACAGCCCCAGCATTTT.

The J gene is TRBJ2-5, the V gene TRBV18, with D unclear. CDR3 length: 15 amino acids. The V end was cut by 2 bases, the J end by 4 bases, with 14 bases between. CDR1 KGHSH and CDR2 LQKENI come from the germline V gene. The CDR3, as DNA: TGTGCCAGCTCACCAGGACCAGGCAGTGGAGAGACCCAGTACTTC. This codes for CASSPGPGSGETQYF.

This sequence joins TRBV13 and TRBJ2-3; 7 positions match TRBD2. V lost 2 bases and J lost 11; bases outside the gene matches: 13. Germline lookup yields CDR1 PRHDT and CDR2 FYEKMQ (reference sequence). This CDR3 comprises 15 residues. The CDR3 region is CASSLTSEAPGVQYF. The CDR3 region has the DNA TGTGCCAGCAGCTTAACTAGCGAGGCGCCTGGTGTGCAGTATTTT.

This chain joins TRBV29-1 and TRBJ2-1; D may match TRBD1 or TRBD2 (5 bases each). Germline CDR1 reads SQVTM; CDR2 reads ANQGSEA. Trimming removed 5 bases at V and 0 bases at J, with 11 bases between. This CDR3 spans 14 amino acids. This CDR3 reads CSVPGTSSYNEQFF. The CDR3 nucleotides read TGCAGCGTTCCAGGGACCAGCTCCTACAATGAGCAGTTCTTC.

V gene TRBV7-9 combines with J gene TRBJ2-7; D is unresolved. CDR1 and CDR2 from the germline V gene are SEHNR and FQNEAQ (reference sequence). V gave up 5 bases and J gave up 7 bases, with 12 bases separating them. This CDR3 comprises 12 residues. CDR3 in amino acids: CASSPRSIEQYF. The DNA of the CDR3 is TGTGCCAGCAGCCCTCGGAGCATAGAGCAGTACTTC.

This rearrangement joins TRBV6-5 to TRBJ2-7, with TRBD2 matching 8 bases. V trimming: 6 bases; J trimming: 6 bases; junction bases outside the gene matches: 7. CDR1 is MNHEY, CDR2 SVGAGI, per germline. There are 13 residues in the CDR3. CDR3 nucleotides: TGTGCCAGCAGCCTAGCGGGTTACTTCGAGCAGTACTTC. Translating it yields CASSLAGYFEQYF.

The table lists this clone with a few counts. V is TRBV6-6 and J is TRBJ1-3; 7 positions match TRBD1. This CDR3 has 15 amino acids. After removal of 1 base from V and 4 bases from J, the junction contained 4 bases not matched to a gene. Looked up from germline, CDR1 is MNHNY and CDR2 is SVGAGI (reference sequence). For the CDR3, the DNA is TGTGCCAGCAGTTACTTGAGCAGGGGGGGAAACACCATATATTTT. Its translation is CASSYLSRGGNTIYF.

The gene calls are TRBV18 and TRBJ1-4, with D uncertain. Per the germline V gene, CDR1 is KGHSH and CDR2 is LQKENI. CDR3 length: 13 amino acids. Between the trimmed V and J ends, which lost 6 bases and 7 bases, there was a span of 12 bases. CDR3: CASSLGLVEKLFF. The DNA for the CDR3 is TGTGCCAGCTCTCTCGGACTCGTTGAAAAACTGTTTTTT.

The chain recombines TRBV7-9 with TRBJ2-5, with a weak D call TRBD1 (5 bases). The CDR3 covers 14 residues. The V end was cut by 3 bases, the J end by 3 bases, with 11 bases between. Germline CDR1 SEHNR, CDR2 FQNEAQ (reference sequence). The DNA for the CDR3 is TGTGCCAGCAGCTTGAACGCAGGGAAAGAGACCCAGTACTTC. It is translated as CASSLNAGKETQYF. The full variable domain, in which reference TRBV7-9 and TRBJ2-5 provide the parts outside the CDR3, is DTGVSQNPRHKITKRGQNVTFRCDPISEHNRLYWYRQTLGQGPEFLTYFQNEAQLEKSRLLSDRFSAERPKGSFSTLEIQRTEQGDSAMYLCASSLNAGKETQYFGPGTRLLVL.